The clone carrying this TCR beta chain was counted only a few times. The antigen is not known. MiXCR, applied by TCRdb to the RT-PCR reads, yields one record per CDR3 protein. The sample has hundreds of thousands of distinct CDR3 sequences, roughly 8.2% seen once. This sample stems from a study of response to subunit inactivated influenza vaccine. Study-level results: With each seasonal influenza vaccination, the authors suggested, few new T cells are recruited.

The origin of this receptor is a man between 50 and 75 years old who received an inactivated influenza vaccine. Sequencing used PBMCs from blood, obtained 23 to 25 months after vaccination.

The CDR3 DNA is TGTGCCAGCAGCCAAACCACTAGCGGGGGGAAGCAGTTCTTC. Protein: CASSQTTSGGKQFF. The chain employs TRBV12-3 or TRBV12-4 and TRBJ2-1, with 12 nucleotides matching TRBD2. The CDR3 consists of 14 residues. V dropped 6 bases and J dropped 11; count of bases not matched to a gene: 8.